This T cell receptor beta chain derives from a study of T cell responses to AZD1222 COVID-19 vaccine. Generated by immunoSEQ multiplex PCR, the TCRdb table keeps only in-frame clones and is missing some. There are about 100,000 clones in the sample; around 82% occur only once, and approximately 15% lies in the top ten. This CDR3 comprises 13 residues. Trimming pared 2 bases from V and 6 bases from J, leaving 10 bases between. The sample here was peripheral blood, taken on day 0 of AZD1222 vaccination. The chain recombines TRBV12-3 or TRBV12-4 with TRBJ1-2; D is perhaps TRBD1 (5 bases). This clonotype was sampled from an adult in good health. The CDR3 spells CASSLSGTDGYTF. The CDR3 DNA follows: TGTGCCAGCAGTTTATCAGGGACCGATGGCTACACCTTC.